This is a list of T cell receptor beta chains from one sample in a study of sequential checkpoint blockade in melanoma. TCRdb's copy holds only in-frame clones and misses some; the assay was immunoSEQ multiplex PCR. The sample yields 4,500 to 5,500 clones, around 55% seen once. Specimen: CD8+ T cells sorted from blood (inferred from file names), collected from a patient given nivolumab and ipilimumab in sequence. These receptor sequences come from a human donor with melanoma. Both conserved end residues are part of each CDR3.

V: TRBV15; J: TRBJ2-5; CDR3: CATSRSGTIEETQYF
V: TRBV6-5; J: TRBJ2-5; CDR3: CASWDGRREETQYF
V: TRBV19; J: TRBJ2-7; CDR3: CASSIVGSSYEQYF
V: TRBV27; J: TRBJ1-1; CDR3: CASSFSGVGTEAFF
V: TRBV9; J: TRBJ1-1; CDR3: CASSVAYGTEAFF
V: TRBV9; J: TRBJ1-3; CDR3: CASSVAGVSGNTIYF
V: TRBV21-1; J: TRBJ1-2; CDR3: CASSRPQGASYGYTF
V: TRBV6-5; J: TRBJ1-1; CDR3: CASSYSPGQGDTEAFF
V: TRBV10-1; J: TRBJ2-7; CDR3: CASSEGTGGYYEQYF
V: TRBV15; J: TRBJ2-7; CDR3: CATSRDLGGGSSEQYF
V: TRBV27; J: TRBJ2-3; CDR3: CASSHRGLGTDTQYF
V: TRBV15; J: TRBJ2-1; CDR3: CATSSTSGSSYNEQFF
V: TRBV27; J: TRBJ2-7; CDR3: CASGSTGEEYEQYF
V: TRBV5-6; J: TRBJ2-5; CDR3: CASSFWSVQETQYF
V: TRBV9; J: TRBJ2-3; CDR3: CASSVEGLAGADTQYF
V: TRBV7-9; J: TRBJ1-2; CDR3: CASSYVLVGGDDYGYTF